These 27 T cell receptor beta chains share one sample of origin, sequenced in a study of T-cell memory formation after mild COVID-19. From the 5' RACE reads, TCRdb called clonotypes with MiXCR, one entry per CDR3 protein. The table includes roughly 190,000 distinct CDR3 sequences, around 18% detected once. Sequencing used PBMCs or a T cell subset sorted from them (not recorded which). Source of these receptors: an adult woman who had mild COVID-19 (a few samples of this study predate the infection). Cell type and time point are not known.

This clonotype has at least ten counts. The chain combines TRBV24-1 with TRBJ2-1; TRBD1 agrees at 10 bases. CDR3 length equals 16 residues. Germline loops: CDR1 KGHDR, CDR2 SFDVKD. Losses at the gene ends were 5 bases for V and 1 base for J; bases not matched to a gene: 4. The CDR3 region has the DNA TGTGCCACCAGTGGCGGACAGGGGGGGTCCTACAATGAGCAGTTCTTC. This encodes CATSGGQGGSYNEQFF.

This clonotype was counted a few times. This chain joins TRBV2 and TRBJ1-1; D is unresolved. The V and J ends lost 5 bases and 4 bases respectively, with 11 bases between them. The CDR3 runs 13 residues. Germline V gene data show CDR1 as SNHLY and CDR2 as FYNNEI. The DNA of the CDR3 is TGTGCCAGCAGTAGCGGGGAAGGCACTGAAGCTTTCTTT. Translated: CASSSGEGTEAFF.

A few counts support this clonotype. The V call is TRBV20-1, the J call TRBJ1-4, with D maybe TRBD1 (5 bases). This CDR3 has 16 residues. V was clipped by 0 bases and J by 7 bases, with 18 bases between them. Germline assignment: CDR1 DFQATT and CDR2 SNEGSKA (reference sequence). The CDR3 reads CSARDPRYRDPEKLFF. The CDR3 DNA reads as TGCAGTGCTAGAGATCCACGTTACCGGGACCCTGAAAAACTGTTTTTT.

The chain recombines TRBV9 with TRBJ2-7; TRBD2 matches 14 bases. J lost 7 bases, V lost 4 bases, and 4 bases had no gene match. The CDR3 contains 14 residues. Germline V gene lookup returns CDR1 SGDLS and CDR2 YYNGEE. This CDR3 reads CASSSGTSGREQYF. In DNA form, the CDR3 reads TGTGCCAGCAGCTCAGGGACTAGCGGGAGAGAGCAGTACTTC.

The chain uses TRBV7-9 and TRBJ2-5; D is unclear. This CDR3 has 15 residues. Trimming took off 2 bases at V and 1 base at J, with 11 bases between the two ends. The germline V gene encodes CDR1 SEHNR and CDR2 FQNEAQ (reference sequence). DNA for the CDR3: TGTGCCAGCAGCTTAATGGGGATCGGCCAAGAGACCCAGTACTTC. It is translated as CASSLMGIGQETQYF.

The rearrangement links TRBV12-3 or TRBV12-4 to TRBJ1-6; no clear D gene. The CDR3 extends over 14 amino acids. Trimming removed 3 bases from V and 6 bases from J, with 9 bases in between. CDR3 nucleotide sequence: TGTGCCAGCAGTTTTAGTGGGCCTAATTCACCCCTCCACTTT. Protein product: CASSFSGPNSPLHF.

CDR3 residues: CASSTRGGLRNTEAFF. CDR3 sequence (DNA): TGTGCCAGCAGCACTAGAGGGGGCTTGCGGAACACTGAAGCTTTCTTT. The rearrangement uses TRBV7-2 and TRBJ1-1; 7 nucleotides align to TRBD1. V shed 5 bases, J shed 1 base, and the junction held 10 bases outside the gene matches. CDR1 is SGHTA, CDR2 FQGNSA, per germline. CDR3 length: 16 amino acids.

This clonotype was counted between two and nine times. J is TRBJ1-2 and V is TRBV29-1; D gene uncertain. V was clipped by 4 bases and J by 3 bases, with 15 bases between them. From germline, CDR1 is SQVTM and CDR2 ANQGSEA. This CDR3 spans 14 amino acids. CDR3 region: CSVARDPNDYGYTF. Written as DNA, the CDR3 is TGCAGCGTTGCTAGAGACCCGAACGACTATGGCTACACCTTC. Combining the CDR3 with reference TRBV29-1 and TRBJ1-2 gives the whole variable domain SAVISQKPSRDICQRGTSLTIQCQVDSQVTMMFWYRQQPGQSLTLIATANQGSEATYESGFVIDKFPISRPNLTFSTLTVSNMSPEDSSIYLCSVARDPNDYGYTFGSGTRLTVV.

Many counts were recorded for this clonotype. The chain joins TRBV9 to TRBJ1-1, with D possibly matching TRBD1 (6 bases). Trimming removed 4 bases from V and 2 bases from J, with 9 bases in between. The CDR3 is 13 residues long. CDR1 is SGDLS and CDR2 is YYNGEE in the germline V gene. The CDR3 spells CASSPGVNTEAFF. DNA of the CDR3: TGTGCCAGCAGCCCAGGGGTAAACACTGAAGCTTTCTTT.

In its sample, this clonotype was seen a few times. The genes are TRBV3-1 and TRBJ1-1; possible D gene TRBD1, 5 bases. The ends were cut back, 3 bases at V and 6 bases at J, with 8 bases in the middle. The CDR3 sequence is 12 residues long. CDR1 and CDR2 from the germline V gene are LGHDT and YNNKEL (reference sequence). The CDR3 DNA is TGTGCCAGCAGCCAGGGACGGGCTGAAGCTTTCTTT. Translating it yields CASSQGRAEAFF.

The V gene is TRBV5-1, the J gene TRBJ2-7; TRBD1 agrees at 8 bases. Looked up from germline, CDR1 is SGHRS and CDR2 is YFSETQ. With 4 bases clipped from V and 3 bases from J, the junction kept 3 bases outside the gene matches. The CDR3 length is 13 residues. In nucleotides, the CDR3 is TGCGCCAGCAGCGATGGACAGGGCTACGAGCAGTACTTC. Translation: CASSDGQGYEQYF. Filled out from reference TRBV5-1 and TRBJ2-7, the complete variable domain reads KAGVTQTPRYLIKTRGQQVTLSCSPISGHRSVSWYQQTPGQGLQFLFEYFSETQRNKGNFPGRFSGRQFSNSRSEMNVSTLELGDSALYLCASSDGQGYEQYFGPGTRLTVT.

The sample holds a few counts of this clonotype. The genes are TRBV10-2 and TRBJ2-1; 13 nucleotides agree with TRBD2. Germline V gene data show CDR1 as WSHSY and CDR2 as SAAADI. CDR3 length: 16 amino acids. V was pared by 0 bases and J by 8 bases, with 4 bases of the junction left unmatched. CDR3 in amino acids: CASSESRTSGGDEQFF. CDR3 nucleotides: TGCGCCAGCAGTGAGTCGCGGACTAGCGGGGGAGATGAGCAGTTCTTC.

The table lists this clonotype with a count of one. The genes are TRBV12-3 or TRBV12-4 and TRBJ2-4; TRBD1 matches at 8 bases. Trimming removed 2 bases from V and 16 bases from J; junction bases left unmatched: 7. This CDR3 comprises 12 residues. In nucleotides, the CDR3 is TGTGCCAGCAGTTTAAACAGGGGGGCCTCTTACTTC. Its protein is CASSLNRGASYF.

A few counts support this clonotype. The chain joins TRBV28 to TRBJ1-2; D gene ambiguous. Trimming took off 8 bases at V and 3 bases at J, with 7 bases between the two ends. Germline assignment: CDR1 MDHEN and CDR2 SYDVKM. CDR3 length: 11 residues. The CDR3: CASAVDYGYTF. In DNA form, the CDR3 reads TGTGCCAGCGCAGTCGACTATGGCTACACCTTC.

This clonotype was observed a few times. The chain uses TRBV6-1 and TRBJ2-5; the D gene is possibly TRBD1 (5 bases). CDR3 length equals 14 residues. V lost 2 bases, J lost 2 bases, and 9 bases lay in between. From germline, CDR1 is MNHNS and CDR2 SASEGT. Written as DNA, the CDR3 is TGTGCCAGCAGTGAAACACAGGCGCAAGAGACCCAGTACTTC. It encodes CASSETQAQETQYF.

Points on this clonotype: The limits of the CDR3 on the DNA are not certain, so only TCRdb's listed CDR3 is given. The chain is built from TRBV5-1 and TRBJ2-2; the listed D gene, TRBD1, was not tested against the DNA. The CDR3 is 16 residues long, ends included. The V gene's germline CDR1 is SGHRS and CDR2 YFSETQ. The CDR3: CASSWTGGSTGELFFF.

The table lists this clonotype with a few counts. The gene calls are TRBV19 and TRBJ2-1; TRBD2 agrees at 10 bases. Losses at the gene ends were 3 bases for V and 3 bases for J; bases not matched to a gene: 5. Germline V gene sequence: CDR1 LNHDA, CDR2 SQIVND (reference sequence). The CDR3 has 16 amino acids. CDR3 sequence reads: CASSMLSSGSYNEQFF. DNA of the CDR3: TGTGCCAGTAGTATGCTTTCTAGCGGGAGCTACAATGAGCAGTTCTTC. Looking up the rest from reference TRBV19 and TRBJ2-1 gives the full variable domain: DGGITQSPKYLFRKEGQNVTLSCEQNLNHDAMYWYRQDPGQGLRLIYYSQIVNDFQKGDIAEGYSVSREKKESFPLTVTSAQKNPTAFYLCASSMLSSGSYNEQFFGPGTRLTVL.

This clonotype was counted only a few times. The chain employs TRBV20-1 and TRBJ1-4, with a possible D match to TRBD1 (5 bases). Germline CDR1 DFQATT, CDR2 SNEGSKA (reference sequence). The CDR3 runs to 15 residues. Trimming shortened V by 4 bases and J by 0 bases, and 12 bases separated the two germline ends. CDR3 in amino acids: CSAIRGTATNEKLFF. The CDR3 DNA reads TGCAGTGCTATTCGGGGGACCGCAACTAATGAAAAACTGTTTTTT.

This clonotype was picked up a small number of times. The J gene is TRBJ1-5, the V gene TRBV6-2 or TRBV6-3, with TRBD1 matching 8 bases. The CDR3 has 14 residues. Germline values: CDR1 MNHEY, CDR2 SVGEGT. J was trimmed by 1 base and V by 7 bases; bases with no gene match: 3. The CDR3 protein is CASTWTGSNQPQHF. The CDR3 region has the DNA TGTGCCAGCACCTGGACAGGGAGCAATCAGCCCCAGCATTTT.

The chain is built from TRBV20-1 and TRBJ2-5; 8 positions match TRBD2. Germline CDR1 reads DFQATT; CDR2 reads SNEGSKA (reference sequence). The V and J ends lost 1 base and 5 bases, in that order; junction bases with no gene match: 12. The CDR3 has 16 residues. For the CDR3, the DNA is TGCAGTGCTAGAGGTGGGACTAGGGGTGGTGAGGAGACCCAGTACTTC. This gives the protein CSARGGTRGGEETQYF.

The J gene is TRBJ1-1, the V gene TRBV6-1, with no clear D. V shed 2 bases and J shed 5 bases, with 12 bases lying between them. Looked up from germline, CDR1 is MNHNS and CDR2 is SASEGT. The CDR3 is 14 residues long. CDR3 DNA: TGTGCCAGCAGTGAACTGGGGTCTAAAACTGAAGCTTTCTTT. This sequence encodes CASSELGSKTEAFF.

V usage is TRBV10-3 and J usage is TRBJ1-3; D gene ambiguous. V was shortened by 8 bases and J by 1 base, with 9 bases between the two germline ends. CDR1 and CDR2 (germline): ENHRY, SYGVKD. CDR3 length: 13 residues. DNA of the CDR3: TGTGCCATCTCCAGTAGTTCTGGAAACACCATATATTTT. This translates into CAISSSSGNTIYF.

The chain carries TRBV29-1 and TRBJ2-2; a weak D match, TRBD2 (7 bases). Per germline, CDR1 SQVTM and CDR2 ANQGSEA. The CDR3 has 14 residues. The ends were cut back, 6 bases at V and 6 bases at J, with 17 bases in the middle. Here the CDR3 reads CSVARGGSAGELFF. CDR3 DNA: TGCAGCGTAGCTAGGGGGGGTTCCGCCGGGGAGCTGTTTTTT.

This clonotype has a handful of counts. The rearrangement uses TRBV28 and TRBJ2-3; 7 nucleotides agree with TRBD2. The CDR3 loop spans 17 amino acids. V gave up 6 bases and J gave up 0 bases; unmatched junction bases: 12. Germline V CDR1 and CDR2: MDHEN, SYDVKM. The CDR3 is CASSKPWGGTSTDTQYF. CDR3 sequence (DNA): TGTGCCAGCAGCAAACCATGGGGGGGGACTAGCACAGATACGCAGTATTTT. Variable domain in full (rest from reference TRBV28 and TRBJ2-3): DVKVTQSSRYLVKRTGEKVFLECVQDMDHENMFWYRQDPGLGLRLIYFSYDVKMKEKGDIPEGYSVSREKKERFSLILESASTNQTSMYLCASSKPWGGTSTDTQYFGPGTRLTVL.

This clonotype turned up a few times. The gene calls are TRBV7-8 and TRBJ2-7; D is perhaps TRBD2 (5 bases). The CDR3 is 14 residues long. Germline CDR1 is SGHVS and CDR2 is FQNEAQ. Trimming pared 4 bases from V and 2 bases from J, leaving 12 bases between. CDR3 bases: TGTGCCAGCAGCTCGCAACTAGGAACCTACGAGCAGTACTTC. This gives the protein CASSSQLGTYEQYF.

This clonotype has a handful of counts. The chain joins TRBV18 to TRBJ1-2; no clear D. The V gene's germline CDR1 is KGHSH and CDR2 LQKENI. Trimming cost V 3 bases and J 5 bases, with 10 bases left between them. The CDR3 extends over 13 amino acids. The chain's CDR3 is CASSPEGGYGYTF. DNA of the CDR3: TGTGCCAGCTCACCGGAGGGCGGGTATGGCTACACCTTC.

This clonotype was seen only a few times. The chain recombines TRBV5-4 with TRBJ1-4; possibly TRBD1 for D (5 bases). This CDR3 is built from 14 residues. V lost 5 bases to trimming and J lost 8 bases, with 16 bases between them. CDR1 and CDR2 from the germline V gene are SGHNT and YYREEE (reference sequence). This chain's CDR3 is CASRHGASDEKLFF. The CDR3 DNA follows: TGTGCCAGCAGACACGGGGCCTCGGACGAAAAACTGTTTTTT.